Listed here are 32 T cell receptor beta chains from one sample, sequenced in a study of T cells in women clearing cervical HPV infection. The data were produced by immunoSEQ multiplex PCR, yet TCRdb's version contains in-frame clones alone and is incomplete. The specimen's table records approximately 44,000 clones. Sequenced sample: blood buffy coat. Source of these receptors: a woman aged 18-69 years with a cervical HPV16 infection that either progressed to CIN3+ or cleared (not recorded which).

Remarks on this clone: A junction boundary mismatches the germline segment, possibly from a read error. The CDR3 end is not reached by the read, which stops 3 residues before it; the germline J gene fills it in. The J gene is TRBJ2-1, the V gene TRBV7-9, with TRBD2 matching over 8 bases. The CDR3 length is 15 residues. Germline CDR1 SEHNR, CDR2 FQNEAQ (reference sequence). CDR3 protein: CASSVAGLSYNEQFF. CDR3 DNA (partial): TGTGCCAGCAGCGTAGCGGGACTTTCCTACAATGAG. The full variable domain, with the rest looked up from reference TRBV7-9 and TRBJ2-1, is DTGVSQNPRHKITKRGQNVTFRCDPISEHNRLYWYRQTLGQGPEFLTYFQNEAQLEKSRLLSDRFSAERPKGSFSTLEIQRTEQGDSAMYLCASSVAGLSYNEQFFGPGTRLTVL.

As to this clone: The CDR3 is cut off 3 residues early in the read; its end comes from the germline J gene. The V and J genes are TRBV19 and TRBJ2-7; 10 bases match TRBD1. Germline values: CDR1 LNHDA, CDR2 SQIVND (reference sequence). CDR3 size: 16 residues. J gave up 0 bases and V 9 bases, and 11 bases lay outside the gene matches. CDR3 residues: CASHRDRGLHSYEQYF. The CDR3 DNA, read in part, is TGTGCCAGCCACCGGGACAGGGGTTTGCACTCCTACGAG.

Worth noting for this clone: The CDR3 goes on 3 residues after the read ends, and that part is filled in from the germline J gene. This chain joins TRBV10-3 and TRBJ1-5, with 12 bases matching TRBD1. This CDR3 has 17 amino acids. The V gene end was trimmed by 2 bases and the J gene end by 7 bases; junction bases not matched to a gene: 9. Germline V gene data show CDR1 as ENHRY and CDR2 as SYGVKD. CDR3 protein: CAISEGTGGRRGQPQHF. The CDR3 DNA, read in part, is TGTGCCATCAGTGAGGGGACAGGGGGCCGCCGAGGGCAGCCC.

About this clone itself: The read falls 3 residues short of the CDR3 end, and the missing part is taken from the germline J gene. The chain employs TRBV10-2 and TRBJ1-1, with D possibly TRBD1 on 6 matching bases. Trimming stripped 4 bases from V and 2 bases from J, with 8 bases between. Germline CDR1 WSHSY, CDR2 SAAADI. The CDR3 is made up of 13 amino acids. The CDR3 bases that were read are TGCGCCAGCAGTGGGACAGAAAACACTGAA. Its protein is CASSGTENTE. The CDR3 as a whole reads CASSGTENTEAFF.

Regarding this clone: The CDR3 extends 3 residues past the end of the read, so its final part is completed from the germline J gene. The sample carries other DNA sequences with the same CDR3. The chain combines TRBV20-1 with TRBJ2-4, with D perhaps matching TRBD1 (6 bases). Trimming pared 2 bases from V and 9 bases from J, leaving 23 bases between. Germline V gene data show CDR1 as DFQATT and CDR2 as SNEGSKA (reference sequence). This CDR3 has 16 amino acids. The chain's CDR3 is CSARRSDSGGLGIQYF. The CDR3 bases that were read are TGCAGTGCTAGACGGTCGGACAGCGGAGGTCTCGGCATT.

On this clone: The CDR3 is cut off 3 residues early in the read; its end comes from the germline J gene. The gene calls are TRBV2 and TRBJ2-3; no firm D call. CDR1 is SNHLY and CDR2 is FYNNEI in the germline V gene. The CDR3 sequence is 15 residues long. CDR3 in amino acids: CATSGRDHSNQPQYF. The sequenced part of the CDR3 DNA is TGTGCCACTTCGGGTAGAGACCATAGCAATCAGCCG. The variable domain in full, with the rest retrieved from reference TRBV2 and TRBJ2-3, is EPEVTQTPSHQVTQMGQEVILRCVPISNHLYFYWYRQILGQKVEFLVSFYNNEISEKSEIFDDQFSVERPDGSNFTLKIRSTKLEDSAMYFCATSGRDHSNQPQYFGPGTRLTVL.

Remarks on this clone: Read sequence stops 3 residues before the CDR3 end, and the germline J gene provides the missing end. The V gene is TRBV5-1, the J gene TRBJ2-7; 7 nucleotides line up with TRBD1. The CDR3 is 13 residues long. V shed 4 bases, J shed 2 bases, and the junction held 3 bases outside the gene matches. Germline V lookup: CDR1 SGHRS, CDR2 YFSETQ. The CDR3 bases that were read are TGCGCCAGCAGCAGGACAGGTACCTACGAG. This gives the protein CASSRTGTYE. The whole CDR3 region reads CASSRTGTYEQYF.

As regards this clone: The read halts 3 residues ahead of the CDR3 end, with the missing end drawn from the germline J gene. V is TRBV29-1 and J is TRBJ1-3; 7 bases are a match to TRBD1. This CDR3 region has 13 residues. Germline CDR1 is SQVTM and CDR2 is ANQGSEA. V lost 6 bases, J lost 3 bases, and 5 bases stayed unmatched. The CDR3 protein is CSVRTGVGNTIYF. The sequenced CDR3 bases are TGCAGCGTCCGAACAGGGGTTGGAAACACC.

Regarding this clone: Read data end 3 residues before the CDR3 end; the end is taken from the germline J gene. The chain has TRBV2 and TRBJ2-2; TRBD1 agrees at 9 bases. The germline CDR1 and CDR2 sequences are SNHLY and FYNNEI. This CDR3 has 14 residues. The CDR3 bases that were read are TGTGCCAGCTCGCCGACAGGGGGGTTTGAAAAG. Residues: CASSPTGGFEK. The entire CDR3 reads CASSPTGGFEKLFF.

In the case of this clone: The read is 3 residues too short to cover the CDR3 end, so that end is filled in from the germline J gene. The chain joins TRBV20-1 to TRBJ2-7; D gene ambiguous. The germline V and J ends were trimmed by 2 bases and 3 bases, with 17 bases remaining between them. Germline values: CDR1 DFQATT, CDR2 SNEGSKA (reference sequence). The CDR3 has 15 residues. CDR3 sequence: CSARKGSPLHYEQYF. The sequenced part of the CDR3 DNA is TGCAGTGCTAGAAAGGGTAGTCCCCTTCACTACGAG.

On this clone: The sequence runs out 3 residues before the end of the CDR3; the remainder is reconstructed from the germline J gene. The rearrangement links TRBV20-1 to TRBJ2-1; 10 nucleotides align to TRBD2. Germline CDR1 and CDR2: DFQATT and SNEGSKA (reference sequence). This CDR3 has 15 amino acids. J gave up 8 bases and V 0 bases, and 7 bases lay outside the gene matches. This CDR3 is CSARDRLAGAHEQFF. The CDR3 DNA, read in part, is TGCAGTGCTAGAGATCGTCTAGCGGGAGCCCATGAG.

This CDR3 reads CASSPQGDSPLHF. Incomplete CDR3 DNA: TGTGCCAGCTCACCACAGGGGGACTCACCC. This chain links TRBV18 with TRBJ1-6, with D perhaps matching TRBD1 (6 bases). The read gets to within 3 residues of the CDR3 end, and the germline J gene fills in the rest. Trimming left V 1 base short and J 10 bases short, with 8 bases between. Germline V gives CDR1 KGHSH, CDR2 LQKENI. The CDR3 runs 13 residues. Full variable domain (rest looked up from reference TRBV18 and TRBJ1-6): NAGVMQNPRHLVRRRGQEARLRCSPMKGHSHVYWYRQLPEEGLKFMVYLQKENIIDESGMPKERFSAEFPKEGPSILRIQQVVRGDSAAYFCASSPQGDSPLHFGNGTRLTVT.

The CDR3 here is CASTTNRGETQYF. CDR3 DNA, as far as it was read: TGTGCCAGCACCACGAACAGGGGAGAGACC. J is TRBJ2-5 and V is TRBV2; TRBD1 matches at 7 bases. Read coverage stops 3 residues before the CDR3 terminus; the germline J gene supplies the remainder. The junction had 6 bases not matched to a gene; V was cut back by 7 bases and J by 4 bases. Germline assignment: CDR1 SNHLY and CDR2 FYNNEI. The CDR3 length is 13 residues.

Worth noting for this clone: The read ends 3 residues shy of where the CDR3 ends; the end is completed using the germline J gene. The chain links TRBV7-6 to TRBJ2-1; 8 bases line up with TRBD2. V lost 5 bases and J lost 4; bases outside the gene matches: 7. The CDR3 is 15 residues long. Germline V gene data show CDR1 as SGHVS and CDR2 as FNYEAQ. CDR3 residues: CASSPLTSVYNEQFF. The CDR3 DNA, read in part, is TGTGCCAGCAGCCCCTTGACTAGCGTTTACAATGAG.

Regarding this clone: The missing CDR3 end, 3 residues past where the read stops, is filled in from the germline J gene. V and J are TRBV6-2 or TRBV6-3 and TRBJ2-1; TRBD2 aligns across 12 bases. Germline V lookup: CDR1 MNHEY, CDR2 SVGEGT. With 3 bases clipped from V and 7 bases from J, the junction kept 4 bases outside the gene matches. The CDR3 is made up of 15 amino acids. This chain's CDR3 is CASSYTGLAGNEQFF. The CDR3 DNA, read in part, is TGTGCCAGCAGTTATACGGGACTAGCGGGTAATGAG.

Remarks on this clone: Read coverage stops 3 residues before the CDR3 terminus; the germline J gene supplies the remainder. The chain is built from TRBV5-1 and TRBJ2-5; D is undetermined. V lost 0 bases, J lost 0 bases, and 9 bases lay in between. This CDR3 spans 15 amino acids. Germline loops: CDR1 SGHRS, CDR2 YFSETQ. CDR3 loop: CASSLGGTYQETQYF. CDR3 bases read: TGCGCCAGCAGCTTGGGCGGCACCTACCAAGAGACC.

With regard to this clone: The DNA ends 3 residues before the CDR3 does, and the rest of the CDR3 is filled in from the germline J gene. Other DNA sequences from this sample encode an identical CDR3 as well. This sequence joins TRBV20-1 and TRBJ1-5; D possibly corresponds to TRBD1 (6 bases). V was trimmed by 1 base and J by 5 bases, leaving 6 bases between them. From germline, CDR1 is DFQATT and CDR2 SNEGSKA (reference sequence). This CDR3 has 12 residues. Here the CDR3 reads CSARAGDQPQHF. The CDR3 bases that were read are TGCAGTGCTAGAGCAGGGGATCAGCCC.

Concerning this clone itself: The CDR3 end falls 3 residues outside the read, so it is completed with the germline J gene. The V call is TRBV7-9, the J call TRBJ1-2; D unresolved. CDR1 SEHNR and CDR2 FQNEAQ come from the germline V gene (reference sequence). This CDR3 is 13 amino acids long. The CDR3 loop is CASSLAQFRGYTF. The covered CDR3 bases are TGTGCCAGCAGCTTAGCACAGTTCAGAGGC.

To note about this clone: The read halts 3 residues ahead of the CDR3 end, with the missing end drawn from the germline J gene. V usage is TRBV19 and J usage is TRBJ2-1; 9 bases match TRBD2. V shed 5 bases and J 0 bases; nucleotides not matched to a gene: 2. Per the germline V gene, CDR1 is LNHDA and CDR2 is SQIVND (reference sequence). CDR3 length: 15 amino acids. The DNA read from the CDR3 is TGTGCCAGTAGTCGACTAGCGGACTCCTACAATGAG. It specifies CASSRLADSYNE. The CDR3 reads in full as CASSRLADSYNEQFF. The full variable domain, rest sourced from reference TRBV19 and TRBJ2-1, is DGGITQSPKYLFRKEGQNVTLSCEQNLNHDAMYWYRQDPGQGLRLIYYSQIVNDFQKGDIAEGYSVSREKKESFPLTVTSAQKNPTAFYLCASSRLADSYNEQFFGPGTRLTVL.

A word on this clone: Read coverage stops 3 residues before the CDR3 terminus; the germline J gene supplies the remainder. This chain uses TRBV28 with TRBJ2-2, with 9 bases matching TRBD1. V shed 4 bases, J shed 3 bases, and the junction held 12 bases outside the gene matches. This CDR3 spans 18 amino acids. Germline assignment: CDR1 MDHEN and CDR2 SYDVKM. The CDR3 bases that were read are TGTGCCAGCAGTTGGACAAACCGGGACAGGGATGACACCGGGGAG. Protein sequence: CASSWTNRDRDDTGE. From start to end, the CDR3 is CASSWTNRDRDDTGELFF.

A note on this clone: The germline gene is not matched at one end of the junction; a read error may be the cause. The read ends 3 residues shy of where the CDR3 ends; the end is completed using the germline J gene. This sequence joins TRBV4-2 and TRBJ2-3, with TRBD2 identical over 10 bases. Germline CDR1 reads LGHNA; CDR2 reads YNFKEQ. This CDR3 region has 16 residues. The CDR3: CASSQLGTSVTDTQYF. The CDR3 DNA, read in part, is TGCGCCAGCAGCCAATTGGGGACTAGCGTCACAGATACG.

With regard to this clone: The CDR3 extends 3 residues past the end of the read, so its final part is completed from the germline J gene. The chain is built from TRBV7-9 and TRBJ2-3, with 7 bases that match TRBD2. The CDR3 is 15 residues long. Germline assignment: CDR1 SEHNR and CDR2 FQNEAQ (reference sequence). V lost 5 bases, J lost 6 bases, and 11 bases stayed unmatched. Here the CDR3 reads CASSPSGLPWDTQYF. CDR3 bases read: TGTGCCAGCAGCCCTAGCGGCCTGCCTTGGGATACG.

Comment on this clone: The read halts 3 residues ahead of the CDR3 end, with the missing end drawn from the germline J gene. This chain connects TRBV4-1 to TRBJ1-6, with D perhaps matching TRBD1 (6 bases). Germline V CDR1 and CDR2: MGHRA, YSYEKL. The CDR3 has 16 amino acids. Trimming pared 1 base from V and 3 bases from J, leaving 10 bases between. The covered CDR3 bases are TGCGCCAGCAGCCAAGGGGGAGGGGGCTATAATTCACCC. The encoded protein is CASSQGGGGYNSP. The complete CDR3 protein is CASSQGGGGYNSPLHF.

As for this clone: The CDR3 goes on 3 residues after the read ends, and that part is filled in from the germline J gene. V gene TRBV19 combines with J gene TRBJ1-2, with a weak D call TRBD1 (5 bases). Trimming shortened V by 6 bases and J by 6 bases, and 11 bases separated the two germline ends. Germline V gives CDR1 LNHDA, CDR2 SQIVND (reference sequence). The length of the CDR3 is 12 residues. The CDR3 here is CASSGQGDGYTF. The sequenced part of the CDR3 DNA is TGTGCCAGTAGCGGGCAGGGAGATGGC.

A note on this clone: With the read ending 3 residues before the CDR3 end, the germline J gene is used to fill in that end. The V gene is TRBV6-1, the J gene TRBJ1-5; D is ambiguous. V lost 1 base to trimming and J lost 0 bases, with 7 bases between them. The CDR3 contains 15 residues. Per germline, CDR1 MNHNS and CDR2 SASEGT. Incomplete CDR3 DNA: TGTGCCAGCAGTGAAGAGCCGGTTAGCAATCAGCCC. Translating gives CASSEEPVSNQP. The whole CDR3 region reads CASSEEPVSNQPQHF.

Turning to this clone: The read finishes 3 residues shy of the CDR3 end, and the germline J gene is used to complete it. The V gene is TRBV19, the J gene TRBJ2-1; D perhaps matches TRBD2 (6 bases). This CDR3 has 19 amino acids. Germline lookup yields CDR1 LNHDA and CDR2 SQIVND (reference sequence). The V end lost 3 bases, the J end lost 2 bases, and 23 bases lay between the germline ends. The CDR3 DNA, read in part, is TGTGCCAGTAGTATTTCCTTGGGACTCTCGTCGGATACCTACAATGAG. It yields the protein CASSISLGLSSDTYNE. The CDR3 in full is CASSISLGLSSDTYNEQFF.

The DNA read from the CDR3 is TGTGCCAGCAGCCAAGGTCAGGGAGGGGTCAGCGAG. Translated, it gives CASSQGQGGVSE. The whole CDR3 region reads CASSQGQGGVSEQYF. The chain couples TRBV4-2 to TRBJ2-7; 7 bases agree with TRBD2. The read halts 3 residues ahead of the CDR3 end, with the missing end drawn from the germline J gene. The CDR3 has 15 amino acids. The V gene end was trimmed by 1 base and the J gene end by 6 bases; junction bases not matched to a gene: 9. CDR1 is LGHNA, CDR2 YNFKEQ, per germline.

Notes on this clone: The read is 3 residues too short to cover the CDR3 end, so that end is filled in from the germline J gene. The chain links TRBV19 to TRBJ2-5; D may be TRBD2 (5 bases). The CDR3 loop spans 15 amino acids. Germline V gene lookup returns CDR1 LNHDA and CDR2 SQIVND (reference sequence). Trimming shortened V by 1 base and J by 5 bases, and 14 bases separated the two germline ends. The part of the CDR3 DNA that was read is TGTGCCAGTAGTATAGGAGGAGCGGATGGGGAGACC. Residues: CASSIGGADGET. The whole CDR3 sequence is CASSIGGADGETQYF.

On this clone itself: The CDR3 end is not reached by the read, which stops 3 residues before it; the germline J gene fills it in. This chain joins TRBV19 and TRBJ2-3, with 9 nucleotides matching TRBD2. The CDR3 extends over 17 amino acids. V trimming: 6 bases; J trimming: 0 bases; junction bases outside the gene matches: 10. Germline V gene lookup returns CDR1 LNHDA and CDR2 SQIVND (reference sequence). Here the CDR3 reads CASRRNLAGSSTDTQYF. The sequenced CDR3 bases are TGTGCCAGTAGACGGAACCTAGCGGGGAGCAGCACAGATACG. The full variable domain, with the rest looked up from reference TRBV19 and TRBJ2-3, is DGGITQSPKYLFRKEGQNVTLSCEQNLNHDAMYWYRQDPGQGLRLIYYSQIVNDFQKGDIAEGYSVSREKKESFPLTVTSAQKNPTAFYLCASRRNLAGSSTDTQYFGPGTRLTVL.

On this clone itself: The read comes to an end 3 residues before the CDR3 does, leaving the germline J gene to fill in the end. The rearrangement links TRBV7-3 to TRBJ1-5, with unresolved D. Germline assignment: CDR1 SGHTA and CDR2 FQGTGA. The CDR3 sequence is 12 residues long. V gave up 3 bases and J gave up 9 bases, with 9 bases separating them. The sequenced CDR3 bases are TGTGCCAGCAGCTTGGGTCCGGGGCCC. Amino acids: CASSLGPGP. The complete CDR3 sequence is CASSLGPGPQHF. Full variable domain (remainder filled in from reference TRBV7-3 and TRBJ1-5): GAGVSQTPSNKVTEKGKYVELRCDPISGHTALYWYRQSLGQGPEFLIYFQGTGAADDSGLPNDRFFAVRPEGSVSTLKIQRTERGDSAVYLCASSLGPGPQHFGDGTRLSIL.

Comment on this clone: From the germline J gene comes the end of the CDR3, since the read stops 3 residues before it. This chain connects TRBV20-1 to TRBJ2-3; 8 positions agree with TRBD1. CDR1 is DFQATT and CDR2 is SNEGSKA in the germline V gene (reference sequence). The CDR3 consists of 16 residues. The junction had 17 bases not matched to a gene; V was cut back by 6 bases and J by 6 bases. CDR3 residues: CSATDVRGQASDTQYF. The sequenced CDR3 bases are TGCAGTGCGACGGATGTCAGGGGACAGGCCTCGGATACG.

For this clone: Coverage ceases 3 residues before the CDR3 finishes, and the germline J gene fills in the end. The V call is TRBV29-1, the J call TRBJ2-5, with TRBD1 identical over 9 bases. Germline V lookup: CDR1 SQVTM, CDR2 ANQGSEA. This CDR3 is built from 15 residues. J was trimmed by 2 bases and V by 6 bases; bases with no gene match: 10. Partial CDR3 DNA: TGCAGCGTCAATTTGGCTGACAGGGGGCAAGAGACC. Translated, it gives CSVNLADRGQET. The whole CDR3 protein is CSVNLADRGQETQYF.